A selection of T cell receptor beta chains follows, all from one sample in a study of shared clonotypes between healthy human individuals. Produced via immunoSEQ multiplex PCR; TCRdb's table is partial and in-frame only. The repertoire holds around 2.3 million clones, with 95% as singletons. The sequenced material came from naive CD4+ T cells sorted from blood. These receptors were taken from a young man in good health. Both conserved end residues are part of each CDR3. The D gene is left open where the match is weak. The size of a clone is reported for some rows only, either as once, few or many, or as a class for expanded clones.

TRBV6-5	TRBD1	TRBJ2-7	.	CASRKTGTGAFEQYF	TGTGCCAGCAGGAAGACCGGGACAGGGGCCTTCGAGCAGTACTTC
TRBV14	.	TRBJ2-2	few	CASSQAGTGELFF	TGTGCCAGCAGCCAAGCTGGAACCGGGGAGCTGTTTTTT
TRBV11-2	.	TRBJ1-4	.	CASSLTARQGNEKLFF	TGTGCCAGCAGCTTAACCGCACGGCAGGGGAATGAAAAACTGTTTTTT
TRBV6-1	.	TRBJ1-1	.	CASSSNTEAFF	TGTGCCAGCAGTTCGAACACTGAAGCTTTCTTT
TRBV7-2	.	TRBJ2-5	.	CASSLDLAGETQYF	TGTGCCAGCAGCTTAGATCTAGCAGGAGAGACCCAGTACTTC
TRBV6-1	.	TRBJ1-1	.	CASNELGEHTEAFF	TGTGCCAGCAACGAACTGGGGGAACACACTGAAGCTTTCTTT
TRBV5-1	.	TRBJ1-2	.	CASSSGATGDYGYTF	TGCGCCAGCAGCTCCGGGGCGACGGGTGACTATGGCTACACCTTC
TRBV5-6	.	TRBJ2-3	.	CASSTTGEGTDTQYF	TGTGCCAGCAGCACCACAGGGGAGGGCACAGATACGCAGTATTTT
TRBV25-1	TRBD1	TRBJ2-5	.	CASAGQGKETQYF	TGTGCCAGCGCGGGACAGGGTAAAGAGACCCAGTACTTC
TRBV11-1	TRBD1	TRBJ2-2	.	CASSSGTGYTGELFF	TGTGCCAGCAGCTCGGGGACAGGATATACCGGGGAGCTGTTTTTT
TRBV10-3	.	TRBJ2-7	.	CAIGKTETYEQYF	TGTGCCATCGGCAAGACGGAGACCTACGAGCAGTACTTC
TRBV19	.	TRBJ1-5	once	CASRLQGRRNQPQHF	TGTGCCAGTAGACTCCAGGGGAGGCGGAATCAGCCCCAGCATTTT
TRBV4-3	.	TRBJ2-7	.	CASSQDLGEYEQYF	TGCGCCAGCAGCCAAGATCTCGGAGAATACGAGCAGTACTTC
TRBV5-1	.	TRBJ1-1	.	CASSSGVLNTEAFF	TGCGCCAGCAGTTCAGGGGTGTTAAACACTGAAGCTTTCTTT
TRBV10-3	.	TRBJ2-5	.	CAISESGSQETQYF	TGTGCCATCAGTGAGTCGGGCTCACAAGAGACCCAGTACTTC
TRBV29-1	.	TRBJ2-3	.	CSVRGTGTSSDTQYF	TGCAGCGTTCGTGGGACAGGGACTAGCAGCGATACGCAGTATTTT
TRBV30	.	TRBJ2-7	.	CAWQTRYEQYF	TGTGCCTGGCAGACCAGGTACGAGCAGTACTTC
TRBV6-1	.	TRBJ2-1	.	CASSEGAAREQFF	TGTGCCAGCAGTGAAGGAGCAGCCCGAGAGCAGTTCTTC
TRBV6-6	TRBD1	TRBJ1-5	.	CASKLQGDQPQHF	TGTGCCAGCAAACTACAGGGGGATCAGCCCCAGCATTTT
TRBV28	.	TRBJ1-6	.	CASSTYREDNSPLHF	TGTGCCAGCAGTACCTACAGGGAGGATAATTCACCCCTCCACTTT
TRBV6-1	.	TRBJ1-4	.	CASSESPGPAEKLFF	TGTGCCAGCAGTGAATCACCAGGGCCGGCGGAAAAACTGTTTTTT
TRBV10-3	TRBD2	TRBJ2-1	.	CASGRRERWGEQFF	TGTGCCTCGGGGAGGCGGGAGAGGTGGGGTGAGCAGTTCTTC
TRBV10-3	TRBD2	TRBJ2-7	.	CAISEPTSGTYEQYF	TGTGCCATCAGTGAGCCGACTAGCGGGACCTACGAGCAGTACTTC
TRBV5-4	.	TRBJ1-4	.	CASSFRTSTNEKLFF	TGTGCCAGCAGCTTTAGGACCTCAACTAATGAAAAACTGTTTTTT
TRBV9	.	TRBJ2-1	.	CASSTQGGSYNEQFF	TGTGCCAGCAGCACCCAGGGGGGGTCCTACAATGAGCAGTTCTTC
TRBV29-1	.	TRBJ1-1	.	CSVRVSGMNTEAFF	TGCAGCGTCCGCGTTTCAGGGATGAACACTGAAGCTTTCTTT
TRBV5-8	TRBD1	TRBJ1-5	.	CAVFNSTGGNQPQHF	TGTGCCGTGTTCAACTCGACAGGGGGGAATCAGCCCCAGCATTTT
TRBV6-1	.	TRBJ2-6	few	CASSDTRQRDQANVLTF	TGTGCCAGCAGTGATACGAGACAGAGGGACCAGGCCAACGTCCTGACTTTC
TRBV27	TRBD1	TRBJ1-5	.	CASSSSPGQGSQPQHF	TGTGCCAGCAGTTCATCCCCGGGACAGGGTTCGCAGCCCCAGCATTTT
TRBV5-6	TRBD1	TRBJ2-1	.	CASSYGQGSHEQFF	TGTGCCAGCAGCTACGGACAGGGGTCCCATGAGCAGTTCTTC
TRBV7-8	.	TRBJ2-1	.	CASSLGRGYNEQFF	TGTGCCAGCAGCTTAGGACGGGGCTACAATGAGCAGTTCTTC
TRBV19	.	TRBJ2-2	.	CASSPGRNTGELFF	TGTGCCAGTAGCCCGGGCCGCAACACCGGGGAGCTGTTTTTT
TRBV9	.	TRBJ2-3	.	CASSVEGGIGDTQYF	TGTGCCAGCAGCGTAGAGGGCGGTATCGGAGATACGCAGTATTTT
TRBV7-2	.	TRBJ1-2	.	CASSFTGVLDYGYTF	TGTGCCAGCAGCTTTACAGGCGTGCTTGACTATGGCTACACCTTC
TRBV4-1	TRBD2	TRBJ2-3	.	CASSHSAGESADTQYF	TGCGCCAGCAGCCATTCTGCGGGAGAGTCGGCAGATACGCAGTATTTT
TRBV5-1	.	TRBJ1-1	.	CASSLAALEGTEAFF	TGCGCCAGCAGCTTGGCCGCCTTAGAAGGGACTGAAGCTTTCTTT
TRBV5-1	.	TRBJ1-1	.	CASSPLTGDTEAFF	TGCGCCAGCAGCCCACTCACGGGGGACACTGAAGCTTTCTTT
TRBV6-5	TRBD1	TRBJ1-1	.	CASSYSLGTGREAFF	TGTGCCAGCAGTTACTCTCTCGGGACAGGCCGTGAAGCTTTCTTT
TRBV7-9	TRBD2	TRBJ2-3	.	CASSSRRGGAGDTQYF	TGTGCCAGCAGCTCCCGGCGGGGGGGTGCGGGAGATACGCAGTATTTT
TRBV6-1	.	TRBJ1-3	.	CASSENSAGPGNTIYF	TGTGCCAGCAGTGAAAACTCCGCAGGGCCTGGAAACACCATATATTTT
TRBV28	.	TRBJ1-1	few	CASKAPQNTEAFF	TGTGCCAGCAAGGCCCCTCAGAACACTGAAGCTTTCTTT
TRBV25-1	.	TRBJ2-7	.	CASSDVGPPYEQYF	TGTGCCAGCAGTGACGTGGGGCCCCCCTACGAGCAGTACTTC
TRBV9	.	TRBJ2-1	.	CASSADGSSYNEQFF	TGTGCCAGCAGCGCCGACGGAAGCTCCTACAATGAGCAGTTCTTC
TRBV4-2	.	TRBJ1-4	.	CASSQDTGRRNEKLFF	TGTGCCAGCAGCCAAGATACGGGACGGCGGAATGAAAAACTGTTTTTT
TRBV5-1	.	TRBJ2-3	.	CASSLLGASTDTQYF	TGCGCCAGCAGCTTGCTTGGAGCTAGCACAGATACGCAGTATTTT